This T cell receptor beta chain comes out of a study of cytomegalovirus exposure and HLA in healthy donors. With 60 Vbeta and 13 Jbeta primers, the PCR was carried out. Here immunoSEQ multiplex PCR was the method, and the copy in TCRdb shows in-frame clones only, minus some. The repertoire includes roughly 140,000 clones, roughly three quarters of them detected once, and 3.5% to 5% sits in the top ten. The sample comprised PBMCs. This sequence was found in a man in his sixties in good health and CMV-seronegative.

The CDR3 sequence is CASSFPQQGAGDTQYF. The CDR3 DNA follows: TGTGCCAGCAGCTTTCCACAACAGGGGGCGGGAGATACGCAGTATTTT. The rearrangement links TRBV5-4 to TRBJ2-3; TRBD1 matches at 9 bases. J was trimmed by 5 bases and V by 2 bases; bases with no gene match: 9. Germline lookup yields CDR1 SGHNT and CDR2 YYREEE (reference sequence). CDR3 length: 16 residues.